This is a list of T cell receptor beta chains from one sample in a study of blood T cell repertoires in COVID-19. This table comes from immunoSEQ multiplex PCR, and its TCRdb copy is limited to in-frame clones, with some not included. The repertoire holds approximately 29,000 clones, 65% to 90% seen once, with approximately 15% in the top ten. What was sequenced was peripheral blood. The source of these receptors is a woman in her sixties or seventies with active COVID-19. Each CDR3 is given with its conserved first and last residue. The D gene is left open where the match is weak. Clone size is not always given. Where it is, it says once, few, many or a class for expanded clones.

J	length	V	D	size	CDR3	DNA
TRBJ1-2	14	TRBV7-9	NA	NA	CASSLDQGSYGYTF	TGTGCCAGCAGCTTAGATCAGGGGAGCTATGGCTACACCTTC
TRBJ1-1	16	TRBV12-2	NA	NA	CASRLKRAGGEFEAFF	TGTGCAAGTCGCTTAAAGAGGGCAGGGGGCGAGTTTGAAGCTTTCTTT
TRBJ1-4	14	TRBV2	TRBD1	NA	CASRSRTGGEKLFF	TGTGCCAGCAGGAGTCGGACAGGCGGTGAAAAACTGTTTTTT
TRBJ2-3	17	TRBV7-2	TRBD2	NA	CASSTQTSGGAGDTQYF	TGTGCCAGCAGCACCCAGACTAGCGGGGGGGCCGGGGATACGCAGTATTTT
TRBJ2-7	19	TRBV13	TRBD2	NA	CASSFNAGPPTSGIYEQYF	TGTGCCAGCAGCTTCAACGCGGGGCCCCCGACTAGCGGTATCTACGAGCAGTACTTC
TRBJ2-7	15	TRBV21-1	NA	NA	CASSRKQGRWYEQYF	TGTGCCAGTAGCAGGAAACAGGGGAGATGGTACGAGCAGTACTTC
TRBJ2-7	15	TRBV19	TRBD2	NA	CASSGGLAVLYEQYF	TGTGCCAGTAGTGGGGGTCTAGCGGTTCTCTACGAGCAGTACTTC
TRBJ2-7	14	TRBV3-1/TRBV3-2	TRBD2	NA	CASSQTSGRYEQYF	TGTGCCAGCAGCCAGACTAGCGGGAGATACGAGCAGTACTTC
TRBJ2-7	13	TRBV5-6	NA	NA	CASSLGLEYEQYF	TGTGCCAGCAGCTTGGGACTAGAGTACGAGCAGTACTTC
TRBJ2-1	14	TRBV19	NA	NA	CASTRGARGNEQFF	TGTGCCAGTACTCGGGGGGCGCGGGGTAATGAGCAGTTCTTC
TRBJ2-5	14	TRBV5-1	TRBD2	NA	CASSPGLVQETQYF	TGCGCCAGCAGCCCAGGACTAGTCCAAGAGACCCAGTACTTC
TRBJ2-7	15	TRBV7-9	NA	NA	CASTRRTGAHYEQYF	TGTGCCAGCACCCGAAGGACGGGAGCCCACTACGAGCAGTACTTC
TRBJ2-7	14	TRBV5-1	NA	NA	CASSLAMRVREQYF	TGCGCCAGCAGCTTGGCCATGAGGGTGAGGGAGCAGTACTTC
TRBJ1-2	14	TRBV9	NA	medium-sized	CASSVETGDYGYTF	TGTGCCAGCAGCGTAGAGACAGGAGACTATGGCTACACCTTC
TRBJ2-4	16	TRBV21-1	NA	NA	CASSKDQGKSKNIQYF	TGTGCCAGCAGCAAAGACCAGGGGAAGAGCAAAAACATTCAGTACTTC
TRBJ2-2	13	TRBV19	NA	NA	CASSIPGTGELFF	TGTGCCAGTAGCATCCCGGGGACCGGGGAGCTGTTTTTT
TRBJ2-5	14	TRBV29-1	NA	NA	CSVASQTGKETQYF	TGCAGCGTGGCCTCCCAAACAGGGAAAGAGACCCAGTACTTC
TRBJ1-2	13	TRBV6-6	TRBD1	once	CASSRTGGYGYTF	TGTGCCAGCAGTAGGACAGGGGGTTATGGCTACACCTTC
TRBJ1-2	13	TRBV27	TRBD1	NA	CASMDRERYGYTF	TGTGCCAGCATGGACAGGGAGAGGTATGGCTACACCTTC
TRBJ1-6	14	TRBV6-5	TRBD1	NA	CASRDRGYNSPLHF	TGTGCCAGCAGAGACAGGGGATATAATTCACCCCTCCACTTT
TRBJ2-7	12	TRBV5-4	NA	NA	CASSLGESEQYF	TGTGCCAGCAGCTTGGGGGAGAGCGAGCAGTACTTC
TRBJ1-2	14	TRBV5-8	NA	NA	CASSLAGRNYGYTF	TGTGCCAGCAGCTTGGCCGGGAGAAACTATGGCTACACCTTC
TRBJ2-6	15	TRBV29-1	TRBD1	NA	CSVDQGVSGANVLTF	TGCAGCGTGGACCAGGGGGTTTCTGGGGCCAACGTCCTGACTTTC
TRBJ2-7	15	TRBV7-2	TRBD2	once	CASSLGRGGLYEQYF	TGTGCCAGCAGCTTAGGGCGGGGGGGCCTCTACGAGCAGTACTTC
TRBJ2-7	14	TRBV9	TRBD1	few	CASSAGGVSYEQYF	TGTGCCAGCAGCGCAGGGGGCGTCTCCTACGAGCAGTACTTC
TRBJ2-3	16	TRBV5-1	TRBD1	NA	CASSWGPGQSTDTQYF	TGCGCCAGCAGCTGGGGACCGGGACAGAGCACAGATACGCAGTATTTT
TRBJ2-5	14	TRBV7-3	TRBD1	NA	CASSPTGGRETQYF	TGTGCCAGCAGCCCAACAGGGGGCAGGGAGACCCAGTACTTC
TRBJ1-5	14	TRBV4-1	NA	once	CASSQGRGGQPQHF	TGCGCCAGCAGCCAAGGCAGGGGCGGGCAGCCCCAGCATTTT
TRBJ1-1	12	TRBV30	TRBD1	NA	CAWQGVNTEAFF	TGTGCCTGGCAGGGGGTGAACACTGAAGCTTTCTTT
TRBJ2-1	18	TRBV24-1	NA	few	CATSDLSSGVLVRDEQFF	TGTGCCACCAGTGATTTGTCCTCAGGGGTGTTGGTGCGGGATGAGCAGTTCTTC
TRBJ1-5	13	TRBV28	NA	NA	CASSPGGDQPQHF	TGTGCCAGCAGTCCGGGAGGAGATCAGCCCCAGCATTTT
TRBJ1-2	14	TRBV2	TRBD1	once	CASSERDRAFGYTF	TGTGCCAGCAGTGAACGGGACAGGGCGTTTGGCTACACCTTC
TRBJ2-3	14	TRBV10-3	NA	NA	CAISVSGEADTQYF	TGTGCCATCAGTGTATCGGGGGAGGCAGATACGCAGTATTTT
TRBJ2-1	11	TRBV20-1	NA	NA	CSARATDEQFF	TGCAGTGCTAGAGCGACAGATGAGCAGTTCTTC
TRBJ2-7	13	TRBV3-1/TRBV3-2	TRBD1	few	CASSPRQGGEQYF	TGTGCCAGCAGCCCCCGACAGGGGGGCGAGCAGTACTTC
TRBJ2-3	15	TRBV15	NA	NA	CATSYGSYSTDTQYF	TGTGCCACCAGCTACGGGAGCTATAGCACAGATACGCAGTATTTT
TRBJ2-2	15	TRBV7-3	TRBD2	NA	CASSPTSGGVGELFF	TGTGCCAGCAGCCCGACTAGCGGGGGAGTCGGGGAGCTGTTTTTT
TRBJ1-1	14	TRBV3-1/TRBV3-2	NA	NA	CASSQGVREFKAFF	TGTGCCAGCAGCCAAGGAGTTCGGGAGTTCAAAGCTTTCTTT
TRBJ2-7	13	TRBV18	NA	NA	CASSPGGNYEQYF	TGTGCCAGCTCACCCGGGGGAAACTACGAGCAGTACTTC
TRBJ2-1	15	TRBV5-1	NA	NA	CASRSGGSENNEQFF	TGCGCCAGCAGATCAGGAGGGAGTGAAAACAATGAGCAGTTCTTC
TRBJ2-2	15	TRBV5-1	TRBD1	once	CASRSPGTGTGELFF	TGCGCCAGCAGGAGTCCCGGGACAGGCACCGGGGAGCTGTTTTTT
TRBJ2-7	13	TRBV6-2/TRBV6-3	NA	NA	CASSSWTVAEQYF	TGTGCCAGCAGTTCGTGGACAGTTGCGGAGCAGTACTTC
TRBJ2-7	13	TRBV28	NA	NA	CASSLLSDSEQYF	TGTGCCAGCAGTCTCCTGTCTGATTCCGAGCAGTACTTC
TRBJ2-7	15	TRBV5-1	TRBD1	NA	CASRAGQGANYEQYF	TGCGCCAGCAGAGCTGGACAGGGGGCAAACTACGAGCAGTACTTC
TRBJ2-1	22	TRBV6-7	TRBD2	NA	CASSYEGGARTSGRALYNEQFF	TGTGCCAGCAGTTACGAGGGGGGGGCCCGGACTAGCGGGAGGGCCCTCTACAATGAGCAGTTCTTC
TRBJ1-5	16	TRBV6-1	NA	NA	CASSEFGTLSNQPQHF	TGTGCCAGCAGTGAGTTCGGGACACTTAGCAATCAGCCCCAGCATTTT
TRBJ2-2	16	TRBV5-1	TRBD1	NA	CASSLGQGANTGELFF	TGCGCCAGCAGCTTGGGCCAGGGGGCAAACACCGGGGAGCTGTTTTTT
TRBJ2-7	15	TRBV19	TRBD2	NA	CASRDTSGGTYEQYF	TGTGCCAGTAGGGATACTAGCGGGGGAACCTACGAGCAGTACTTC
TRBJ1-2	13	TRBV12-3/TRBV12-4	NA	NA	CASSLAQASGYTF	TGTGCCAGCAGTTTAGCACAGGCCTCTGGCTACACCTTC
TRBJ2-3	14	TRBV5-1	NA	NA	CASSIGQHTDTQYF	TGCGCCAGCAGCATCGGACAGCACACAGATACGCAGTATTTT